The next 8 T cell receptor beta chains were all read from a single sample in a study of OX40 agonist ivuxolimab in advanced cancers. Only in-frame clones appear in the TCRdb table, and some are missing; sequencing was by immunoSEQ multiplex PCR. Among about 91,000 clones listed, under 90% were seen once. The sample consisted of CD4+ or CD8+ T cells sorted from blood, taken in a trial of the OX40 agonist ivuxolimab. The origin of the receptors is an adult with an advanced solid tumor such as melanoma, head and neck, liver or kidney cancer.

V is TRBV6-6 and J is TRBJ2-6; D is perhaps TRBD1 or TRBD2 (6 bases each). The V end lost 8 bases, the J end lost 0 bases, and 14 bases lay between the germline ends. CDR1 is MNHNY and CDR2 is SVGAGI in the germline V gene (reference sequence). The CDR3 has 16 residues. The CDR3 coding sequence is TGTGCCAGCGCCGCGGGACATACCTCTGGGGCCAACGTCCTGACTTTC. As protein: CASAAGHTSGANVLTF.

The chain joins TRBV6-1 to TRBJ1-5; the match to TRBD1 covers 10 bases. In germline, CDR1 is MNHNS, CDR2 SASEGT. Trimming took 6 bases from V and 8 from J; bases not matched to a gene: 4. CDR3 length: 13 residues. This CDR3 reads CASRGQGREPQHF. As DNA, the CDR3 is TGTGCCAGCAGGGGACAGGGGAGAGAGCCCCAGCATTTT.

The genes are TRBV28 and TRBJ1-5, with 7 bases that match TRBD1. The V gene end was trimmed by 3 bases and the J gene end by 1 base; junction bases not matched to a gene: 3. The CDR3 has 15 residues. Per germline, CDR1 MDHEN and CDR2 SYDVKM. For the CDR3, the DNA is TGTGCCAGCAGTTTTGGACAGGTGAGCAATCAGCCCCAGCATTTT. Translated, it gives CASSFGQVSNQPQHF.

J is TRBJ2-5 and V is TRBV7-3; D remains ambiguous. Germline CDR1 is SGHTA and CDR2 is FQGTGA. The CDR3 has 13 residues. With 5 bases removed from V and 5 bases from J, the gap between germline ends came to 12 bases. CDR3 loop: CASSRSIGETQYF. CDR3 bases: TGTGCCAGCAGCCGGTCCATCGGGGAGACCCAGTACTTC.

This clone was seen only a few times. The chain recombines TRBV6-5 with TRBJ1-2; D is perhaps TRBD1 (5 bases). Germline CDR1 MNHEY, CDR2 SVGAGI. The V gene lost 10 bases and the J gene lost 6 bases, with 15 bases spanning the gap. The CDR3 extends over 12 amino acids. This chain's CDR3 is CATVQGAHGYTF. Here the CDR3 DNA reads TGTGCCACCGTCCAGGGAGCCCATGGCTACACCTTC.

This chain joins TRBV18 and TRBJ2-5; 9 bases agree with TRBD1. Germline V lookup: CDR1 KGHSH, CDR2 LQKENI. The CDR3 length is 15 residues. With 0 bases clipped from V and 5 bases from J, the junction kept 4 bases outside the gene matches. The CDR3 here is CASSPPGQGRETQYF. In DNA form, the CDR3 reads TGTGCCAGCTCACCACCGGGACAGGGTAGGGAGACCCAGTACTTC.

As DNA, the CDR3 is TGTGCCAAACTCCAAGAATATGCACAGTTTAGCACAGATACGCAGTATTTT. It encodes CAKLQEYAQFSTDTQYF. The rearrangement links TRBV19 to TRBJ2-3; no clear D. Deletions cut 10 bases from V and 0 bases from J, with 23 bases between. CDR1 is LNHDA, CDR2 SQIVND, per germline (reference sequence). This CDR3 has 17 residues. Full variable domain (remainder filled in from reference TRBV19 and TRBJ2-3): DGGITQSPKYLFRKEGQNVTLSCEQNLNHDAMYWYRQDPGQGLRLIYYSQIVNDFQKGDIAEGYSVSREKKESFPLTVTSAQKNPTAFYLCAKLQEYAQFSTDTQYFGPGTRLTVL.

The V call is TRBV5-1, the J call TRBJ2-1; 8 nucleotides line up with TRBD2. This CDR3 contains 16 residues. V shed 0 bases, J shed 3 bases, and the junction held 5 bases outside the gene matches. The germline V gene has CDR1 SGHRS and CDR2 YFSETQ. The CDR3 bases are TGCGCCAGCAGCTTGGAGGCGGGGGGCCTCTACAATGAGCAGTTCTTC. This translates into CASSLEAGGLYNEQFF.